This is a list of T cell receptor beta chains from one sample in a study of CD8+CD57+ T cells in acquired aplastic anemia. TCRdb ran MiXCR on the reads and lists one entry per CDR3 protein. The sample records approximately 120,000 distinct CDR3 sequences, nearly 40% being singletons. The sequenced material came from sorted CD4+, CD8+, or CD8+CD57+ T cells (not recorded which) from PBMCs. These TCRs come from a human donor with aplastic anemia. The CDR3 runs from the conserved cysteine through the conserved F or W. D genes are given only for firm matches. Some rows have no size entry. The others give once, few or many, or a class for an expanded clone.

cdr3_aa	cdr3_nt	j_call	v_call	clone_size	d_call
CSGSGGARETQYF	TGCAGCGGAAGTGGGGGGGCCCGAGAGACCCAGTACTTC	TRBJ2-5	TRBV29-1	.	.
CAISEGPKQETQYF	TGTGCCATCAGTGAGGGACCGAAACAAGAGACCCAGTACTTC	TRBJ2-5	TRBV10-3	.	.
CASSLWTGFGIVAGAFF	TGTGCCAGCAGCCTGTGGACAGGGTTCGGTATAGTGGCTGGAGCTTTTTTT	TRBJ1-1	TRBV11-1	.	TRBD1
CASSPGTGFYEQYF	TGTGCCAGCAGCCCCGGGACAGGGTTCTACGAGCAGTACTTC	TRBJ2-7	TRBV6-2/TRBV6-3	many	TRBD1
CASSLAGWDYGYTF	TGTGCCAGCAGCTTGGCGGGCTGGGACTATGGCTACACCTTC	TRBJ1-2	TRBV7-2	many	.
CATSRDLTYEQYF	TGTGCCACCAGCAGAGATTTGACCTACGAGCAGTACTTC	TRBJ2-7	TRBV15	medium-sized	.
CSARDRRAQHF	TGCAGTGCTAGAGATCGCCGGGCCCAGCATTTT	TRBJ1-5	TRBV20-1	.	.
CASSLHGWGTEAFF	TGTGCCAGCAGCCTACACGGGTGGGGCACTGAAGCTTTCTTT	TRBJ1-1	TRBV7-2	many	.
CASNLSGSNSPLHF	TGTGCCAGCAACCTATCGGGCAGTAATTCACCCCTCCACTTT	TRBJ1-6	TRBV6-1	many	.
CASSIRRGANVLTF	TGTGCCAGTAGTATACGGCGGGGGGCCAACGTCCTGACTTTC	TRBJ2-6	TRBV19	.	.
CSAHASGTTKETQYF	TGCAGTGCGCACGCCTCCGGGACTACAAAAGAGACCCAGTACTTC	TRBJ2-5	TRBV20-1	many	TRBD2
CSVSQGGETQYF	TGCAGCGTTTCCCAGGGTGGGGAGACCCAGTACTTC	TRBJ2-5	TRBV29-1	few	.
CASSFRQPQHF	TGTGCCAGCAGTTTCAGACAGCCCCAGCATTTT	TRBJ1-5	TRBV28	many	.
CATSRAYDNSPLHF	TGTGCCACCAGCAGAGCTTATGACAATTCACCCCTCCACTTT	TRBJ1-6	TRBV15	.	.
CSARLPGARQNTEAFF	TGCAGTGCTAGGCTCCCCGGAGCTCGGCAGAACACTGAAGCTTTCTTT	TRBJ1-1	TRBV20-1	many	.
CASSSYAEQFF	TGTGCCAGCAGCTCGTACGCTGAGCAGTTCTTC	TRBJ2-1	TRBV7-9	many	.
CASSGLYEQYF	TGTGCCAGCAGTGGCCTCTACGAGCAGTACTTC	TRBJ2-7	TRBV2	.	.
CASSDPSGGSGEQFF	TGTGCCAGCAGTGATCCTAGCGGAGGCTCTGGGGAGCAGTTCTTC	TRBJ2-1	TRBV2	many	TRBD2
CASSIQGRNTIYF	TGTGCCAGTAGTATCCAGGGTCGGAACACCATATATTTT	TRBJ1-3	TRBV19	many	.
CAISEGGLRDEQYF	TGTGCCATCAGTGAGGGGGGGCTGAGAGACGAGCAGTACTTC	TRBJ2-7	TRBV10-3	medium-sized	.
CASSPDRGQDTGELFF	TGCGCCAGCAGTCCTGACAGGGGGCAGGACACCGGGGAGCTGTTTTTT	TRBJ2-2	TRBV4-1	many	TRBD1
CASSYLGPGGSPLHF	TGTGCCAGCAGCTACTTGGGCCCCGGGGGGTCACCCCTCCACTTT	TRBJ1-6	TRBV12-1	many	.
CASSVSTAFNYGYTF	TGTGCCAGCAGCGTCTCGACTGCCTTTAACTATGGCTACACCTTC	TRBJ1-2	TRBV9	many	.
CSAARDNGAPLHF	TGCAGTGCGGCCCGGGACAACGGGGCGCCCCTCCACTTT	TRBJ1-6	TRBV20-1	many	.
CASSARVADTQYF	TGTGCCAGCAGTGCCAGGGTTGCAGATACGCAGTATTTT	TRBJ2-3	TRBV2	.	.
CASYRGRGSYEQYF	TGTGCCAGCTACAGGGGGCGAGGCTCCTACGAGCAGTACTTC	TRBJ2-7	TRBV2	.	TRBD1
CASSQEGLTNEKLFF	TGCGCCAGCAGCCAAGAGGGGCTAACTAATGAAAAACTGTTTTTT	TRBJ1-4	TRBV4-3	many	.
CSAPWAGTDTQYF	TGCAGTGCCCCCTGGGCGGGGACAGATACGCAGTATTTT	TRBJ2-3	TRBV20-1	.	.
CASSFRDRANEKLFF	TGCGCCAGCAGCTTCCGGGACAGGGCAAATGAAAAACTGTTTTTT	TRBJ1-4	TRBV4-1	few	TRBD1
CASSFPSKVGETQYF	TGTGCCAGCAGCTTCCCTAGCAAGGTCGGTGAGACCCAGTACTTC	TRBJ2-5	TRBV7-9	many	.
CASSYSYEQYF	TGTGCCAGCAGTTATTCCTACGAGCAGTACTTC	TRBJ2-7	TRBV25-1	few	.
CSVEGTATDTQYF	TGCAGCGTTGAAGGGACAGCCACAGATACGCAGTATTTT	TRBJ2-3	TRBV29-1	.	.
CASRYREAEAFF	TGTGCCAGCAGGTACAGGGAGGCTGAAGCTTTCTTT	TRBJ1-1	TRBV2	.	.
CASSHGQYSNQPQHF	TGTGCCAGTAGCCACGGACAGTATAGCAATCAGCCCCAGCATTTT	TRBJ1-5	TRBV19	.	.
CAISAAGVSETQYF	TGTGCCATCAGTGCGGCGGGGGTTTCGGAGACCCAGTACTTC	TRBJ2-5	TRBV10-3	.	TRBD2
CASSSKHAMNTEAFF	TGTGCCAGCAGCTCGAAACACGCGATGAACACTGAAGCTTTCTTT	TRBJ1-1	TRBV7-2	many	.
CASSPTGSYEQYF	TGTGCCAGCAGCCCGACCGGGAGTTACGAGCAGTACTTC	TRBJ2-7	TRBV7-2	.	.
CATSRATGLETQYF	TGTGCCACCAGCAGAGCGACAGGGCTAGAGACCCAGTACTTC	TRBJ2-5	TRBV15	.	TRBD1
CATSGDRGYEQYF	TGTGCCACCTCCGGGGACAGGGGGTACGAGCAGTACTTC	TRBJ2-7	TRBV19	many	TRBD1
CASSPRVNTEAFF	TGTGCCAGCAGCCCCCGAGTGAACACTGAAGCTTTCTTT	TRBJ1-1	TRBV5-6	many	.
CASSYQGGDQPQHF	TGTGCCAGCAGTTATCAGGGCGGGGATCAGCCCCAGCATTTT	TRBJ1-5	TRBV6-5	.	.
CASSRLIGQAVNNEQFF	TGTGCCAGCAGCCGACTAATTGGACAGGCAGTGAACAATGAGCAGTTCTTC	TRBJ2-1	TRBV13	.	TRBD1
CASSALETQYF	TGTGCCAGCAGCGCATTGGAGACCCAGTACTTC	TRBJ2-5	TRBV7-9	.	.